What follows are 29 T cell receptor beta chains derived from one specimen sequenced in a study of blood T cell repertoires in COVID-19. The assay was immunoSEQ multiplex PCR, and TCRdb's table has in-frame clones only and misses some. In the table there are about 200,000 clones, about 93% of which are singletons. Sequences were obtained from peripheral blood. The receptor set was obtained from a man in his fifties with acute or convalescent COVID-19.

The chain combines TRBV19 with TRBJ1-6; 9 bases fit TRBD1. Per the germline V gene, CDR1 is LNHDA and CDR2 is SQIVND (reference sequence). The CDR3 covers 15 residues. The V gene end was trimmed by 6 bases and the J gene end by 8 bases; junction bases not matched to a gene: 8. The chain's CDR3 is CASRPRTGVDSPLHF. In DNA form, the CDR3 reads TGTGCCAGTAGACCGAGGACAGGGGTGGATTCACCCCTCCACTTT.

The chain combines TRBV29-1 with TRBJ2-3, with 10 bases lining up with TRBD2. J lost 7 bases, V lost 7 bases, and 11 bases had no gene match. The germline V gene encodes CDR1 SQVTM and CDR2 ANQGSEA. This CDR3 spans 14 amino acids. The CDR3, as DNA: TGCAGCGCGCCTAGCGGGGGTTACACGAATACGCAGTATTTT. Its protein product is CSAPSGGYTNTQYF.

The chain carries TRBV28 and TRBJ2-2, with no clear D. Trimming removed 6 bases from V and 9 bases from J, with 17 bases in between. Germline-derived CDR1 and CDR2 are MDHEN and SYDVKM. The CDR3 is 14 residues long. The CDR3 DNA reads TGTGCCAGCAGCTTAGGTACTATTTTTCGGGAGCTGTTTTTT. Amino acids: CASSLGTIFRELFF.

The chain joins TRBV24-1 to TRBJ2-1; the match to TRBD2 covers 9 bases. The CDR3 totals 15 residues. J gave up 4 bases and V 3 bases, and 3 bases lay outside the gene matches. Germline loops: CDR1 KGHDR, CDR2 SFDVKD. The CDR3 loop reads CATSDGAGGYNEQFF. DNA for the CDR3: TGTGCCACCAGTGATGGGGCGGGAGGGTACAATGAGCAGTTCTTC.

This chain connects TRBV28 to TRBJ2-2, with 8 nucleotides matching TRBD2. V was pared by 4 bases and J by 0 bases, with 4 bases of the junction left unmatched. This CDR3 comprises 16 residues. CDR1 and CDR2 (germline): MDHEN, SYDVKM. The CDR3 is CASSSQAGANTGELFF. The CDR3 DNA follows: TGTGCCAGCAGTTCACAAGCGGGGGCGAACACCGGGGAGCTGTTTTTT.

This chain links TRBV7-3 with TRBJ2-3, with 7 bases lining up with TRBD1. The V and J ends lost 4 bases and 2 bases, in that order; junction bases with no gene match: 3. Germline values: CDR1 SGHTA, CDR2 FQGTGA. The CDR3 extends over 14 amino acids. DNA of the CDR3: TGTGCCAGCAGCTGGGACAGAGACACAGATACGCAGTATTTT. As protein: CASSWDRDTDTQYF.

This clone was detected once. The chain recombines TRBV5-4 with TRBJ2-7; D perhaps matches TRBD2 (6 bases). Deletions cut 0 bases from V and 0 bases from J, with 10 bases between. The CDR3 extends over 15 amino acids. The germline V gene encodes CDR1 SGHNT and CDR2 YYREEE (reference sequence). CDR3 coding DNA: TGTGCCAGCAGCTTGGCAGGGACTGTCTCCTACGAGCAGTACTTC. Its translation is CASSLAGTVSYEQYF. Based on the CDR3 plus reference TRBV5-4 and TRBJ2-7, the full variable domain is ETGVTQSPTHLIKTRGQQVTLRCSSQSGHNTVSWYQQALGQGPQFIFQYYREEENGRGNFPPRFSGLQFPNYSSELNVNALELDDSALYLCASSLAGTVSYEQYFGPGTRLTVT.

This chain joins TRBV18 and TRBJ1-6; 9 positions match TRBD1. V lost 5 bases, J lost 7 bases, and 9 bases stayed unmatched. Looked up from germline, CDR1 is KGHSH and CDR2 is LQKENI. The CDR3 spans 16 residues. CDR3 loop: CASSTQQGAGNSPLHF. CDR3 sequence (DNA): TGTGCCAGCTCAACACAACAGGGGGCAGGGAATTCACCCCTCCACTTT.

The chain links TRBV9 to TRBJ1-1; TRBD1 agrees at 7 bases. Losses at the gene ends were 1 base for V and 5 bases for J; bases not matched to a gene: 8. CDR3 length: 15 amino acids. In germline, CDR1 is SGDLS, CDR2 YYNGEE. Here the CDR3 DNA reads TGTGCCAGCAGCGTATCAACAGGGGTAGGGACTGAAGCTTTCTTT. It encodes CASSVSTGVGTEAFF.

V gene TRBV6-1 combines with J gene TRBJ2-7, with 9 bases that match TRBD1. The junction had 9 bases not matched to a gene; V was cut back by 3 bases and J by 0 bases. The germline V gene encodes CDR1 MNHNS and CDR2 SASEGT. CDR3 length: 17 residues. The CDR3 region is CASSEWDRARGSYEQYV. The CDR3 coding sequence is TGTGCCAGCAGTGAGTGGGACAGGGCCAGGGGCTCCTACGAGCAGTACGTC.

This clone appeared once. The rearrangement uses TRBV21-1 and TRBJ1-2; the table's TRBD1 call for D was not verified on the DNA. TRBV21-1 is described as a pseudogene. CDR3 length: 14 residues. This CDR3 is CASSKIKGADGYTF. CDR3 sequence (DNA): TGTGCCAGCAGCAAAATAAAGGGGGCCGATGGCTACACCTTC.

V usage is TRBV9 and J usage is TRBJ2-5; 8 bases map to TRBD1. Per germline, CDR1 SGDLS and CDR2 YYNGEE. The CDR3 length is 15 residues. V was clipped by 3 bases and J by 5 bases; unmatched bases: 9. This chain's CDR3 is CASSAQGVSMETQYF. The CDR3 region has the DNA TGTGCCAGCAGCGCACAGGGGGTCTCGATGGAGACCCAGTACTTC.

CDR3 nucleotide sequence: TGTGCCATCAGTACCTCCGGACAGGCCGGCTCCTACGAGCAGTACGTC. It is translated as CAISTSGQAGSYEQYV. The gene calls are TRBV10-3 and TRBJ2-7, with TRBD1 matching over 7 bases. V was clipped by 5 bases and J by 0 bases; unmatched bases: 10. Germline assignment: CDR1 ENHRY and CDR2 SYGVKD. CDR3 size: 16 residues.

This clone was counted once. The chain joins TRBV15 to TRBJ1-1; possibly TRBD1 for D (6 bases). V shed 5 bases and J shed 3 bases, with 10 bases lying between them. Per the germline V gene, CDR1 is LNHNV and CDR2 is YYDKDF (reference sequence). The length of the CDR3 is 13 residues. The CDR3 region is CATSGGHDTEAFF. CDR3 bases: TGTGCCACCAGCGGGGGACATGACACTGAAGCTTTCTTT.

V is TRBV5-1 and J is TRBJ2-1; weak D call: TRBD1 (7 bases). Trimming removed 0 bases from V and 5 bases from J, with 15 bases in between. This CDR3 has 16 residues. Germline V gene sequence: CDR1 SGHRS, CDR2 YFSETQ. The DNA for the CDR3 is TGCGCCAGCAGCTTGGGTGGAGGGGGCCCGAACAATGAGCAGTTCTTC. Residues: CASSLGGGGPNNEQFF.

The V gene is TRBV6-5, the J gene TRBJ1-4; the D is unclear. The V gene lost 7 bases and the J gene lost 7 bases, with 16 bases spanning the gap. CDR3 size: 14 residues. Germline V gives CDR1 MNHEY, CDR2 SVGAGI. In DNA form, the CDR3 reads TGTGCCAGCACGACGGGAGGGATATCTGAAAAACTGTTTTTT. Translation: CASTTGGISEKLFF.

The DNA of the CDR3 is TGTGCCAGCAGTTTGGACAGCTCCTACGAGCAGTACTTC. Its translation is CASSLDSSYEQYF. The rearrangement links TRBV12-3 or TRBV12-4 to TRBJ2-7, with D perhaps TRBD1 (6 bases). The CDR3 contains 13 residues. V was pared by 3 bases and J by 0 bases, with 6 bases between.

V is TRBV6-5 and J is TRBJ2-7, with D perhaps matching TRBD2 (6 bases). CDR3 size: 15 residues. V lost 0 bases and J 0 bases, leaving 9 bases between the germline ends. CDR1 is MNHEY and CDR2 is SVGAGI in the germline V gene. The CDR3, as DNA: TGTGCCAGCAGTTACTCGTCGGACTACTCCTACGAGCAGTACTTC. It specifies CASSYSSDYSYEQYF.

The chain employs TRBV5-8 and TRBJ2-7, with a possible D match to TRBD1 (5 bases). The CDR3 extends over 18 amino acids. V lost 4 bases, J lost 3 bases, and 26 bases lay in between. Germline loops: CDR1 SGHTS, CDR2 YDEGEE. This CDR3 reads CASSLRHANRPWYYEQYF. The DNA for the CDR3 is TGTGCCAGCAGCCTCCGGCACGCAAACAGGCCGTGGTACTACGAGCAGTACTTC.

The V and J genes are TRBV15 and TRBJ1-5, with D hard to call. The CDR3 is 14 residues long. The V and J ends lost 1 base and 0 bases respectively, with 4 bases between them. CDR1 and CDR2 from the germline V gene are LNHNV and YYDKDF (reference sequence). The CDR3 reads CATSRGDSNQPQHF. The DNA for the CDR3 is TGTGCCACCAGCAGAGGAGATAGCAATCAGCCCCAGCATTTT.

The chain combines TRBV28 with TRBJ2-1; 11 positions match TRBD1. J lost 9 bases, V lost 10 bases, and 11 bases had no gene match. The CDR3 totals 14 residues. Germline V gene lookup returns CDR1 MDHEN and CDR2 SYDVKM. The CDR3 DNA sequence: TGTGCCATCTTGGGGCCGGGACAGGGGGTTGAGCAGTTCTTC. Amino acid sequence: CAILGPGQGVEQFF. Using reference TRBV28 and TRBJ2-1 for the parts outside the CDR3, the full variable domain is DVKVTQSSRYLVKRTGEKVFLECVQDMDHENMFWYRQDPGLGLRLIYFSYDVKMKEKGDIPEGYSVSREKKERFSLILESASTNQTSMYLCAILGPGQGVEQFFGPGTRLTVL.

This clone was picked up one time. This chain connects TRBV15 to TRBJ1-1; no reliable D call. Between the trimmed V and J ends, which lost 7 bases and 7 bases, there was a span of 10 bases. CDR3 size: 11 residues. Germline V gene data show CDR1 as LNHNV and CDR2 as YYDKDF (reference sequence). This CDR3 is CATTNSGEAFF. CDR3 in DNA: TGTGCCACCACCAACTCGGGTGAAGCTTTCTTT. Variable domain in full (rest from reference TRBV15 and TRBJ1-1): DAMVIQNPRYQVTQFGKPVTLSCSQTLNHNVMYWYQQKSSQAPKLLFHYYDKDFNNEADTPDNFQSRRPNTSFCFLDIRSPGLGDTAMYLCATTNSGEAFFGQGTRLTVV.

The V call is TRBV1, the J call TRBJ2-7; TRBD2 reflects the table's D call only, with no check against the DNA. TRBV1 is annotated as a pseudogene. The CDR3 runs to 19 residues. This chain's CDR3 is CTSSQGGVRQAGGPYEQYF. The CDR3 DNA sequence: TGCACCAGCAGCCAAGGAGGAGTCCGTCAAGCGGGAGGGCCCTACGAGCAGTACTTC.

The genes are TRBV6-5 and TRBJ1-2; 7 nucleotides agree with TRBD1. With 4 bases clipped from V and 8 bases from J, the junction kept 7 bases outside the gene matches. This CDR3 contains 13 residues. CDR1 is MNHEY and CDR2 is SVGAGI in the germline V gene. CDR3 amino acids: CASSSLGQFGYTF. As DNA, the CDR3 is TGTGCCAGCAGTTCCCTGGGACAGTTCGGCTACACCTTC.

The chain employs TRBV30 and TRBJ2-5; 10 bases line up with TRBD1. The CDR3 covers 15 residues. CDR1 GTSNPN and CDR2 SVGIG come from the germline V gene (reference sequence). Trimming at V came to 5 bases and at J to 3 bases, leaving 9 bases not matched to a gene. This CDR3 is CAWGRQGAGEETQYF. The CDR3 DNA reads as TGTGCCTGGGGTAGACAGGGGGCTGGTGAAGAGACCCAGTACTTC.

The chain joins TRBV18 to TRBJ2-5; TRBD2 is a possible D gene (7 bases). Trimming took 6 bases from V and 0 from J, leaving 14 bases between them. Germline V gene data show CDR1 as KGHSH and CDR2 as LQKENI. The CDR3 loop spans 15 amino acids. In nucleotides, the CDR3 is TGTGCCAGCTCCAAGGGGGGGGCCGACCAAGAGACCCAGTACTTC. This gives the protein CASSKGGADQETQYF.

The V call is TRBV4-1, the J call TRBJ1-3, with TRBD1 matching 12 bases. J gave up 1 base and V 1 base, and 5 bases lay outside the gene matches. The CDR3 extends over 18 amino acids. The germline gives CDR1 MGHRA, CDR2 YSYEKL. This CDR3 reads CASSQAGTGGASGNTIYF. CDR3 in DNA: TGCGCCAGCAGCCAAGCCGGGACAGGGGGCGCGTCTGGAAACACCATATATTTT.

The rearrangement joins TRBV7-9 to TRBJ2-5; 12 nucleotides match TRBD1. This CDR3 region has 15 residues. Germline V gives CDR1 SEHNR, CDR2 FQNEAQ (reference sequence). The ends lost 2 bases at V and 5 bases at J; junction bases unmatched: 3. CDR3 residues: CASSLRDRGRETQYF. The CDR3 DNA reads as TGTGCCAGCAGCTTAAGGGACAGGGGGCGTGAGACCCAGTACTTC.

The J gene is TRBJ2-2, the V gene TRBV11-3, with D possibly being TRBD1 (7 bases). The CDR3 length is 15 residues. Germline V gene sequence: CDR1 SGHNT, CDR2 YENEEA. Trimming removed 5 bases at V and 8 bases at J, with 18 bases between. The CDR3 sequence is CASSPRRGQVGELFF. As DNA, the CDR3 is TGTGCCAGCAGCCCTCGGAGGGGGCAAGTGGGGGAGCTGTTTTTT.